This entry is about one T cell receptor (beta chain). The sample originates from a study of blood T cell repertoires in COVID-19. Study summary: Specimens from acute and convalescent COVID-19 originated in the United States, Italy and Spain.

Germline V gene data show CDR1 as MDHEN and CDR2 as SYDVKM. CDR3 size: 12 residues. V lost 7 bases to trimming and J lost 3 bases, with 10 bases between them. The repertoire was sequenced with immunoSEQ multiplex PCR; TCRdb's copy has only in-frame clones and lacks some. The profile shows approximately 250,000 clones, roughly 86% of them singletons. The TCR sequence derives from a man in his forties with active or convalescent COVID-19. Sequencing input: peripheral blood. This chain joins TRBV28 and TRBJ2-7, with unresolved D. The CDR3 loop is CASMSGHYEQYF. CDR3 DNA sequence: TGTGCCAGCATGTCGGGTCACTACGAGCAGTACTTC.